This T cell receptor beta chain was identified in a study of T cell changes during pregnancy in multiple sclerosis. This clone came up a few times. Produced via immunoSEQ multiplex PCR; TCRdb's table is partial and in-frame only. Counted here are roughly 99,000 clones, roughly 90% occurring once; the ten biggest clones make up around 0.8%. From germline, CDR1 is SGHDN and CDR2 FVKESK. The germline V and J ends were trimmed by 1 base and 6 bases, with 9 bases remaining between them. This CDR3 contains 13 residues. Sequencing was performed on peripheral blood, taken in the third trimester of pregnancy. The chain couples TRBV14 to TRBJ1-1; no definite D call. This clonotype was obtained from a female donor in good health, enrolled as a control in a pregnancy study. CDR3 bases: TGTGCCAGCAGCCAAGGTGGCAGGTCTGAAGCTTTCTTT. Translated: CASSQGGRSEAFF.